The clone carrying this T cell receptor (beta chain) came up a few times. This sample was included in a study of blood T cell repertoires in COVID-19. Whole-study context: Sites across the United States, Italy and Spain contributed samples from acute and convalescent COVID-19. In each case, the material was cDNA or gDNA derived from T cells, B-cell-depleted T cells, or PBMCs.

The study assigned cohorts using participant-reported clinical history. In the original processing: Cell counts per sample came from amplifying reference gene primers. Repertoires were generated with immunoSEQ multiplex PCR, while TCRdb's copy carries only in-frame clones and drops some. Clonal size and the V and J genes are those of that table, whereas D and trimming came from the DNA. The table shows about 350,000 clones, with approximately 84% occurring only once. The CDR3 is 16 amino acids. The junction had 9 bases not matched to a gene; V was cut back by 5 bases and J by 3 bases. CDR1 and CDR2 from the germline V gene are SGHTA and FQGNSA.

Sequencing was performed on PBMCs or T cells enriched from blood (not recorded which). The chain links TRBV7-2 to TRBJ1-5, with 8 bases aligning to TRBD1. This TCR was sampled from a woman aged 25 to 39 who had recovered from COVID-19. The CDR3: CASSPRTGISNQPQHF. The CDR3 DNA reads as TGTGCCAGCAGCCCCCGGACAGGGATATCCAATCAGCCCCAGCATTTT.